The 26 T cell receptor beta chains listed next were all sequenced from one sample in a study of blood T cell repertoires in COVID-19. Clones were sequenced by immunoSEQ multiplex PCR, and TCRdb holds only the in-frame ones, with some missing. The sample has approximately 75,000 clones, 75% to 85% seen once. Sequenced sample: peripheral blood. The receptor source for this set is a man aged 25 to 40 with COVID-19, enrolled during active disease.

This chain links TRBV15 with TRBJ1-3; TRBD1 agrees at 7 bases. V trimming: 3 bases; J trimming: 6 bases; junction bases outside the gene matches: 2. The CDR3 totals 13 residues. Germline V CDR1 and CDR2: LNHNV, YYDKDF (reference sequence). CDR3 in DNA: TGTGCCACCAGCAGGACAGGGCCAAACACCATATATTTT. Translated: CATSRTGPNTIYF. Variable domain in full (rest from reference TRBV15 and TRBJ1-3): DAMVIQNPRYQVTQFGKPVTLSCSQTLNHNVMYWYQQKSSQAPKLLFHYYDKDFNNEADTPDNFQSRRPNTSFCFLDIRSPGLGDTAMYLCATSRTGPNTIYFGEGSWLTVV.

The chain employs TRBV6-5 and TRBJ2-7, with TRBD2 matching 14 bases. In germline, CDR1 is MNHEY, CDR2 SVGAGI. The CDR3 extends over 16 amino acids. V dropped 4 bases and J dropped 3; count of bases not matched to a gene: 5. The CDR3 nucleotides are TGTGCCAGCAGTTCACCCGGGACTAGCGGGAGCTACGAGCAGTACTTC. Encoded protein: CASSSPGTSGSYEQYF.

The J gene is TRBJ2-7, the V gene TRBV7-2; D unresolved. Germline values: CDR1 SGHTA, CDR2 FQGNSA. There are 12 residues in the CDR3. The V end was cut by 4 bases, the J end by 5 bases, with 9 bases between. CDR3 sequence reads: CASSSRVDEQYF. The CDR3, as DNA: TGTGCCAGCAGCTCCCGCGTGGACGAGCAGTACTTC.

This chain joins TRBV9 and TRBJ1-2, with TRBD1 matching 9 bases. Germline-derived CDR1 and CDR2 are SGDLS and YYNGEE. This CDR3 has 14 amino acids. J gave up 4 bases and V 3 bases, and 4 bases lay outside the gene matches. This CDR3 is CASSEGQGVYGYTF. The CDR3 DNA is TGTGCCAGCAGCGAGGGACAGGGAGTCTATGGCTACACCTTC.

The chain is built from TRBV6-1 and TRBJ1-2, with D hard to call. Germline CDR1 and CDR2: MNHNS and SASEGT. V dropped 3 bases and J dropped 4 bases, with 18 bases sitting between them. The CDR3 covers 16 residues. In nucleotides, the CDR3 is TGTGCCAGCAGTGACCAGAACACCGTCAAACGCTATGGCTACACCTTC. Protein: CASSDQNTVKRYGYTF.

The chain combines TRBV19 with TRBJ2-5, with TRBD2 as a possible D gene (6 bases). Trimming shortened V by 1 base and J by 5 bases, and 14 bases separated the two germline ends. The germline gives CDR1 LNHDA, CDR2 SQIVND (reference sequence). The CDR3 sequence is 15 residues long. The CDR3 here is CASSIAGVEGETQYF. CDR3 in DNA: TGTGCCAGTAGTATAGCTGGGGTGGAGGGGGAGACCCAGTACTTC.

The CDR3 is CASRPSGASGSRNEQFF. The CDR3 coding sequence is TGTGCCAGCAGGCCTTCCGGGGCTAGCGGGAGTCGGAATGAGCAGTTCTTC. V is TRBV5-4 and J is TRBJ2-1, with 10 bases lining up with TRBD2. From germline, CDR1 is SGHNT and CDR2 YYREEE (reference sequence). The J segment lost 7 bases and the V segment lost 5 bases, leaving 15 bases of the junction unmatched. The CDR3 spans 17 residues.

The chain employs TRBV4-2 and TRBJ2-3, with D uncertain. The CDR3 has 16 residues. The V gene's germline CDR1 is LGHNA and CDR2 YNFKEQ. Trimming removed 1 base at V and 2 bases at J, with 13 bases between. The CDR3 coding sequence is TGTGCCAGCAGCCAAGGTCTGGAGCGCCTCACAGATACGCAGTATTTT. Protein product: CASSQGLERLTDTQYF.

This clone was picked up one time. V gene TRBV7-9 combines with J gene TRBJ2-1, with no clear D. This CDR3 has 14 amino acids. Germline-derived CDR1 and CDR2 are SEHNR and FQNEAQ (reference sequence). V gave up 0 bases and J gave up 6 bases, with 9 bases separating them. The CDR3 loop is CASSLASLINEQFF. The CDR3, as DNA: TGTGCCAGCAGCTTAGCGTCCCTAATCAATGAGCAGTTCTTC.

The chain is built from TRBV20-1 and TRBJ2-1; 11 bases are shared with TRBD2. After removal of 3 bases from V and 8 bases from J, the junction contained 9 bases not matched to a gene. Germline assignment: CDR1 DFQATT and CDR2 SNEGSKA (reference sequence). This CDR3 has 15 amino acids. CDR3 in amino acids: CSASSPFSGRDEQFF. The CDR3 DNA reads TGCAGTGCTAGTAGCCCGTTTAGCGGGAGGGATGAGCAGTTCTTC.

This clone was detected a few times. Here the CDR3 reads CASSFVSGGETQYF. The CDR3 nucleotides are TGTGCCAGCAGCTTCGTTAGCGGAGGAGAGACCCAGTACTTC. The J gene is TRBJ2-5, the V gene TRBV5-6; D perhaps matches TRBD2 (6 bases). The germline V and J ends were trimmed by 2 bases and 4 bases, with 12 bases remaining between them. Germline V gene data show CDR1 as SGHDT and CDR2 as YYEEEE. CDR3 length: 14 residues.

V and J are TRBV5-6 and TRBJ2-5, with a weak D call TRBD1 (6 bases). The length of the CDR3 is 14 residues. CDR1 is SGHDT and CDR2 is YYEEEE in the germline V gene. V gave up 4 bases and J gave up 1 base, with 11 bases separating them. CDR3 DNA sequence: TGTGCCAGCAGCCGTACAGGGACCCAAGAGACCCAGTACTTC. This gives the protein CASSRTGTQETQYF.

The chain recombines TRBV4-1 with TRBJ1-5, with 7 bases identical to TRBD1. V was clipped by 2 bases and J by 0 bases; unmatched bases: 1. The germline V gene has CDR1 MGHRA and CDR2 YSYEKL. This CDR3 is built from 15 residues. CDR3 bases: TGCGCCAGCAGCCAACAGGGGGATAGCAATCAGCCCCAGCATTTT. Its protein product is CASSQQGDSNQPQHF.

This clone was detected only once. J is TRBJ1-2 and V is TRBV28, with 8 bases aligning to TRBD1. V dropped 5 bases and J dropped 5; count of bases not matched to a gene: 10. The CDR3 sequence is 15 residues long. Germline V gene lookup returns CDR1 MDHEN and CDR2 SYDVKM. The CDR3 spells CASSLTTGEKYGYTF. In DNA, the CDR3 is TGTGCCAGCAGTCTAACGACAGGGGAAAAATATGGCTACACCTTC.

CDR3 loop: CASSQGLAGTGEQFF. For the CDR3, the DNA is TGTGCCAGCTCACAGGGACTAGCGGGAACGGGGGAGCAGTTCTTC. The rearrangement links TRBV18 to TRBJ2-1; 13 bases agree with TRBD2. The germline gives CDR1 KGHSH, CDR2 LQKENI. The V gene end was trimmed by 4 bases and the J gene end by 10 bases; junction bases not matched to a gene: 7. This CDR3 is 15 amino acids long.

The genes are TRBV28 and TRBJ2-7; D perhaps matches TRBD2 (5 bases). This CDR3 is built from 17 residues. CDR1 MDHEN and CDR2 SYDVKM come from the germline V gene. Trimming left V 2 bases short and J 5 bases short, with 22 bases between. The CDR3 spells CASSLNSVGVSGHEQYF. The CDR3 region has the DNA TGTGCCAGCAGTTTAAATTCTGTCGGGGTCTCGGGTCACGAGCAGTACTTC.

This clone appeared a single time. The gene calls are TRBV18 and TRBJ2-1; 10 positions match TRBD1. V trimming: 6 bases; J trimming: 7 bases; junction bases outside the gene matches: 9. The CDR3 runs to 15 residues. CDR1 is KGHSH, CDR2 LQKENI, per germline. The CDR3, as DNA: TGTGCCAGCTCCGTTGGGACAGGGGCGGCGAATGAGCAGTTCTTC. Amino acid sequence: CASSVGTGAANEQFF.

The chain joins TRBV4-1 to TRBJ2-1, with 11 bases lining up with TRBD2. The germline V gene encodes CDR1 MGHRA and CDR2 YSYEKL. V trimming: 6 bases; J trimming: 3 bases; junction bases outside the gene matches: 19. The CDR3 runs to 20 residues. CDR3 sequence: CASRPTGASGRTRHYNEQFF. The CDR3 bases are TGCGCCAGCAGGCCTACAGGGGCTAGCGGGAGGACCCGCCACTACAATGAGCAGTTCTTC.

The J gene is TRBJ2-7, the V gene TRBV30, with TRBD2 matching 11 bases. This CDR3 region has 14 residues. The ends lost 1 base at V and 5 bases at J; junction bases unmatched: 4. Germline CDR1 reads GTSNPN; CDR2 reads SVGIG (reference sequence). CDR3 residues: CAWSETSGIHEQYF. As DNA, the CDR3 is TGTGCCTGGAGTGAGACTAGCGGGATCCACGAGCAGTACTTC.

The V gene is TRBV5-4, the J gene TRBJ1-2; 8 bases are a match to TRBD1. The V gene end was trimmed by 1 base and the J gene end by 3 bases; junction bases not matched to a gene: 5. The CDR3 is made up of 15 amino acids. Germline V lookup: CDR1 SGHNT, CDR2 YYREEE (reference sequence). This CDR3 reads CASSLSMTGDYGYTF. CDR3 bases: TGTGCCAGCAGCTTGTCCATGACAGGGGACTATGGCTACACCTTC.

The rearrangement uses TRBV2 and TRBJ1-5, with a tentative D call TRBD1 (6 bases). The CDR3 has 14 amino acids. Germline values: CDR1 SNHLY, CDR2 FYNNEI. Trimming took off 10 bases at V and 7 bases at J, with 20 bases between the two ends. CDR3 region: CATSTGRGGQPQHF. The CDR3 DNA reads as TGTGCCACCTCGACAGGCCGTGGGGGCCAGCCCCAGCATTTT.

The chain links TRBV6-5 to TRBJ2-2; 14 bases align to TRBD2. The CDR3 sequence is 15 residues long. Germline trimming cut 6 bases from V and 3 bases from J; bases unmatched to any gene: 0. In germline, CDR1 is MNHEY, CDR2 SVGAGI. CDR3 sequence reads: CASRGLAGDTGELFF. The CDR3 coding sequence is TGTGCCAGCAGGGGACTAGCGGGAGACACCGGGGAGCTGTTTTTT.

CDR3 residues: CASSPGLAATYEQYF. The DNA of the CDR3 is TGTGCCAGCAGCCCCGGACTAGCGGCTACCTACGAGCAGTACTTC. The genes are TRBV9 and TRBJ2-7, with 10 bases lining up with TRBD2. There are 15 residues in the CDR3. Trimming took 4 bases from V and 2 from J; bases not matched to a gene: 6. In germline, CDR1 is SGDLS, CDR2 YYNGEE.

V usage is TRBV12-3 or TRBV12-4 and J usage is TRBJ1-1, with D unresolved. The CDR3 extends over 12 amino acids. The V and J ends lost 3 bases and 11 bases respectively, with 13 bases between them. The CDR3 is CASSLRSSLAFF. CDR3 nucleotides: TGTGCCAGCAGTTTGCGTTCTTCGCTCGCTTTCTTT.

The chain links TRBV2 to TRBJ2-3; D gene ambiguous. Per germline, CDR1 SNHLY and CDR2 FYNNEI. This CDR3 contains 13 residues. The V end lost 5 bases, the J end lost 2 bases, and 8 bases lay between the germline ends. The DNA for the CDR3 is TGTGCCAGCAGTAACACCTTCACAGATACGCAGTATTTT. It yields the protein CASSNTFTDTQYF.

The V and J genes are TRBV11-2 and TRBJ2-2; 10 bases are a match to TRBD2. After removal of 1 base from V and 9 bases from J, the junction contained 5 bases not matched to a gene. This CDR3 region has 15 residues. CDR1 is SGHAT, CDR2 FQNNGV, per germline. In DNA form, the CDR3 reads TGTGCCAGCAGCTTAGGGCTAGCGGGAGTCTGGGAGCTGTTTTTT. Its protein is CASSLGLAGVWELFF.